This is a list of T cell receptor beta chains from one sample in a study of T-cell memory formation after mild COVID-19. TCRdb processed the 5' RACE reads anew with MiXCR; each CDR3 protein has one entry. Found here are about 500,000 distinct CDR3 sequences, just over 20% of them singletons; the top ten hold around 13%. What was sequenced was PBMCs or a T cell subset sorted from them (not recorded which). The receptor source for this set is an adult woman who had mild COVID-19 (a few samples of this study predate the infection). Cell type and time point are not known. CDR3s leave out the opening cysteine and the closing phenylalanine or tryptophan. Each record gives: J gene, V gene, clone size, CDR3 protein. The listing skips clone size in some rows; elsewhere it reads once, few, many or a size class.

TRBJ2-7 TRBV29-1 NA SVAGLAGAYEQY
TRBJ2-3 TRBV6-5 NA ASSAGGAQY
TRBJ2-2 TRBV15 few ATSREPPGTGELF
TRBJ2-5 TRBV5-1 NA ASRPVVAATQY
TRBJ2-5 TRBV6-5 NA DRSFTPTGVAETQY
TRBJ2-1 TRBV6-5 many ASSPGTSGKNEQF
TRBJ2-1 TRBV3-1 few ASSQWQLGYNEQF
TRBJ2-7 TRBV12-3/TRBV12-4 NA ASSLIQGSDEQY
TRBJ2-2 TRBV7-9 few ASSLDYFEGAYTGELF
TRBJ1-2 TRBV7-9 NA ASSLGDYYGYT
TRBJ2-1 TRBV20-1 NA SAVRAFSGTNEQF
TRBJ2-1 TRBV4-1 few ASSQTDRTSGHNEQF
TRBJ2-3 TRBV20-1 few SAQGLDTQY
TRBJ2-2 TRBV4-3 NA ASSQVRSGTGELF
TRBJ2-7 TRBV4-1 few ASSRLAGGDEQY
TRBJ2-4 TRBV15 NA ATRPAGKNIQY
TRBJ2-3 TRBV11-2 NA ASSFYGGRDTQY
TRBJ2-2 TRBV12-3/TRBV12-4 few ASSSSGSAGELF
TRBJ2-4 TRBV12-3/TRBV12-4 NA ASSLEPTSGVLAKNIQY
TRBJ1-6 TRBV7-3 NA ASSIQGDNSPLH
TRBJ2-1 TRBV14 NA ASSQGIGDEQF
TRBJ1-1 TRBV9 NA ASSVVGQRNTEAF
TRBJ2-1 TRBV12-3/TRBV12-4 NA ASRGTGGQSEQF
TRBJ1-6 TRBV2 few ASTPGATGGSPLH
TRBJ2-3 TRBV5-1 NA ASSAGTAPSTDTQY
TRBJ2-3 TRBV7-2 NA ASSWGGPTDTQY
TRBJ2-7 TRBV4-2 NA ASSQVGTSDEQY
TRBJ2-5 TRBV5-4 NA ASSSPRGGETQY
TRBJ2-7 TRBV9 many ASSPLVPATLYEQY
TRBJ2-7 TRBV21-1 NA ASSKWNSGTSCRREQY
TRBJ2-3 TRBV6-5 NA ASSYFGGAVADTQY
TRBJ1-2 TRBV5-1 NA ASRTGGFRTNYGYT
TRBJ1-4 TRBV7-2 once ASSSSTRSLRT
TRBJ2-7 TRBV30 NA AWSVGLALSYEQY
TRBJ1-6 TRBV7-8 NA ASSSRDSASPLH
TRBJ1-1 TRBV12-3/TRBV12-4 NA ASSFSRINTEAF
TRBJ1-1 TRBV6-2/TRBV6-3 few ASSYVANTEAF
TRBJ2-1 TRBV30 NA AWSVLLSYTEQF
TRBJ2-7 TRBV10-3 many ASSGQGSYEQY